This T cell receptor (beta chain) was recorded in a study of shared clonotypes between healthy human individuals. CDR3 length: 15 amino acids. Germline loops: CDR1 LGHNA, CDR2 YNFKEQ. This clone is a singleton in its sample. The junction differs from germline at one of its ends, possibly a read error. The assay was immunoSEQ multiplex PCR, and TCRdb's table has in-frame clones only and misses some. In the table there are 90,000 to 100,000 clones, around 47% of which are singletons. The rearrangement uses TRBV4-2 and TRBJ1-1; D gene ambiguous. The sequence came from a woman aged 40 to 50 in good health. Some clones in this sample may be carry-over from other donors' samples. The sequenced sample consisted of PBMCs. In nucleotides, the CDR3 is TGTGCCAGCAGCCCAGGCCCGGGAGTGAACACTGAGGCTTTCTTT. Residues: CASSPGPGVNTEAFF.